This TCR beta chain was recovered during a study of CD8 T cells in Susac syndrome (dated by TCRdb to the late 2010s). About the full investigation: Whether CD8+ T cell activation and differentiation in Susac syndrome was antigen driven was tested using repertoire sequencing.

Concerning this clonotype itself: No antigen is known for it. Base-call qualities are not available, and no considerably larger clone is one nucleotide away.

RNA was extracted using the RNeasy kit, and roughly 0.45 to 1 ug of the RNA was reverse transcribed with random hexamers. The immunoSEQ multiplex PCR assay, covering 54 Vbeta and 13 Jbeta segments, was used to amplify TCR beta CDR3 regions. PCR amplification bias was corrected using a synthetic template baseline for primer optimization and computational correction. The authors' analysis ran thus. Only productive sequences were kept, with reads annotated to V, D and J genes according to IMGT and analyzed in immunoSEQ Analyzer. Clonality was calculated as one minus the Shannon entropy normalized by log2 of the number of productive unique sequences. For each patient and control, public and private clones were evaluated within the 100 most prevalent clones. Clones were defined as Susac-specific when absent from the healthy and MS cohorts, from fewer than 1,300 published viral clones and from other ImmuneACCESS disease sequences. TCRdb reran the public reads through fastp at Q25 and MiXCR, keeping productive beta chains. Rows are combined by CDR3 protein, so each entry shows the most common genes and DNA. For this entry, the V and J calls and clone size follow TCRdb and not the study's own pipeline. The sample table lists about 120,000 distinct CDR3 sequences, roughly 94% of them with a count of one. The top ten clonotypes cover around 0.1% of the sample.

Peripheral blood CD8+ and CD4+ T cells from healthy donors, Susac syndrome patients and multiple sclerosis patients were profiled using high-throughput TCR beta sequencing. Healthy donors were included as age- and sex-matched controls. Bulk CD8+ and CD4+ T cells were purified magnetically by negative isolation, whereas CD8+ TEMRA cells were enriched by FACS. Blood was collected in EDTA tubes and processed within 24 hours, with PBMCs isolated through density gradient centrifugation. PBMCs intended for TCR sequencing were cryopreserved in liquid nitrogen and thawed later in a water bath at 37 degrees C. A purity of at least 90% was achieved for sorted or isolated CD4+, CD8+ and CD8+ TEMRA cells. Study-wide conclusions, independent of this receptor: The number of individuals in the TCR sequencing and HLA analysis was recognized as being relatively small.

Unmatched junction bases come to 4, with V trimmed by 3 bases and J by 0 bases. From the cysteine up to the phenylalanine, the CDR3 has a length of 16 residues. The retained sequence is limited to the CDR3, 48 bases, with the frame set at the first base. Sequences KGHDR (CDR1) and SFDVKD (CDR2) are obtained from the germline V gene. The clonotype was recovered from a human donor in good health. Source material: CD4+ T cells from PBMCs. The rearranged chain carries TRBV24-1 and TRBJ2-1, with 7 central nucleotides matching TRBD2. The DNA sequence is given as TGTGCCACCAGTGATCGCGGGAGCCTCTCCTACAATGAGCAGTTCTTC. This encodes CATSDRGSLSYNEQFF.